The 2 T cell receptor beta chains in this list originate from one sample, sequenced in a study of human T cells and chemical hapten exposure (dated by TCRdb to the early 2020s). The time point tag for this specimen amounts to: patch test 2, 6 weeks after DPC sensitization. The treatment or condition label on this specimen signifies: therapeutic diphenylcyclopropenone sensitization with weekly scalp DPC. The library was generated by RACE. The sequencer listed for this sample is NextSeq 500. The public reads were run again by TCRdb, first through fastp at Q25 and then through MiXCR, and only productive beta chains were kept. Each entry merges the rows of one CDR3 protein and shows their most common DNA and genes. Recorded for this sample are roughly 96,000 distinct CDR3 sequences; around 9.3% of them occurred a single time. Approximately 2% of the sample lies in the top ten. The input for sequencing was whole blood, taken in connection with sensitization to the hapten diphenylcyclopropenone (DPC). The receptor set was obtained from a middle-aged woman with alopecia areata. Some clones in this sample may be carry-over from other donors' samples.

This chain connects TRBV7-2 to TRBJ1-1; 9 bases map to TRBD1. With 4 bases clipped from V and 9 bases from J, the junction kept 6 bases outside the gene matches. Germline CDR1 is SGHTA and CDR2 is FQGNSA. The CDR3 runs 13 residues. CDR3 sequence (DNA): TGTGCCAGCAGCTCCCGGGACAGGGAGCAAGCTTTCTTT. Protein product: CASSSRDREQAFF.

There are a few counts of this clonotype. The chain has TRBV7-9 and TRBJ2-6, with TRBD1 matching 7 bases. The CDR3 is made up of 18 amino acids. The V gene's germline CDR1 is SEHNR and CDR2 FQNEAQ (reference sequence). Germline trimming cut 5 bases from V and 0 bases from J; bases unmatched to any gene: 10. CDR3 loop: CASSPDRVGGSGANVLTF. As DNA, the CDR3 is TGTGCCAGCAGCCCTGACAGGGTTGGCGGCTCTGGGGCCAACGTCCTGACTTTC.